This T cell receptor (beta chain) was identified in a study of early T cells in non-severe SARS-CoV-2 infection. This clonotype was seen ten or more times. TCRdb fed the 5' RACE reads into MiXCR, producing one record per CDR3 protein. In the table there are approximately 69,000 distinct CDR3 sequences, about 9.4% of which are singletons. The germline V gene has CDR1 LGHDT and CDR2 YNNKEL (reference sequence). CDR3 size: 16 residues. The V end was cut by 1 base, the J end by 0 bases, with 10 bases between. This chain uses TRBV3-1 with TRBJ1-5; D is unclear. The sequence was collected from an adult who was a healthcare worker with PCR-confirmed SARS-CoV-2 infection or an uninfected control (not recorded which). The sequenced sample consisted of whole blood. In DNA, the CDR3 is TGTGCCAGCAGCCAAGGGGCAACCTATAGCAATCAGCCCCAGCATTTT. Protein sequence: CASSQGATYSNQPQHF.